These T cell receptor beta chains were read from a single sample in a study of T cell repertoires in cytomegalovirus infection. These receptors are not linked to any known antigen. TCRdb re-called the reads with MiXCR, one entry per CDR3 protein. The sample yields 650,000 to 850,000 distinct CDR3 sequences, 25% to 30% seen once. The specimen comprised cultured CD8+ T cells from PBMCs, sampled from culture after CMV antigen stimulation. All receptors derive from a human donor in good health (CMV status not recorded). Some clones in this sample may be carry-over from other donors' samples. CDR3s include the opening cysteine and the closing phenylalanine or tryptophan. Each record gives: J gene, D gene, clone size, V gene, CDR3 DNA, CDR3 protein. D genes are given only for firm matches. Part of the rows lack a size; the others show once, few, many or a class for expanded clones.

J: TRBJ2-3; D: NA; size: NA; V: TRBV7-9; DNA: TGTGCCAGCAGCTCCCTAGAGGAGGGCGCAGATACGCAGTATTTT; CDR3: CASSSLEEGADTQYF
J: TRBJ2-3; D: NA; size: many; V: TRBV7-8; DNA: TGTGCCAGCAGCAAAGGATCGGGCCTTAGCACAGATACGCAGTATTTT; CDR3: CASSKGSGLSTDTQYF
J: TRBJ2-3; D: TRBD2; size: many; V: TRBV7-8; DNA: TGTGCCAGCAGCTCTCAAGGCCCTAGCGGGTATGAAGATACGCAGTATTTT; CDR3: CASSSQGPSGYEDTQYF
J: TRBJ2-2; D: NA; size: NA; V: TRBV2; DNA: TGTGCCAGCATCTCGAGAGATTCCGCCGGGGAGCTGTTTTTT; CDR3: CASISRDSAGELFF
J: TRBJ2-1; D: TRBD2; size: many; V: TRBV27; DNA: TGTGCCAGCAGTTTTAGTAGCGGGGGCCCGGGCAATGAGCAGTTCTTC; CDR3: CASSFSSGGPGNEQFF
J: TRBJ2-1; D: NA; size: NA; V: TRBV6-5; DNA: TGTGCCAGCAGTACAAGGAGGGTGTCTTACAATGAGCAGTTCTTC; CDR3: CASSTRRVSYNEQFF
J: TRBJ2-5; D: TRBD1; size: NA; V: TRBV9; DNA: TGTGCCAGCAGCGTAAACCTACAGGGGGAGATGTACCAAGAGACCCAGTACTTC; CDR3: CASSVNLQGEMYQETQYF
J: TRBJ2-6; D: NA; size: many; V: TRBV28; DNA: TGTGCCAGCAGTTTATCCCTCTCTGGGGCCAACGTCCTGACTTTC; CDR3: CASSLSLSGANVLTF
J: TRBJ1-1; D: NA; size: NA; V: TRBV2; DNA: TGTGCCAGTCCCCTGAGAGGAAGGGCTTTTGAAGCTTTCTTT; CDR3: CASPLRGRAFEAFF
J: TRBJ2-7; D: NA; size: many; V: TRBV7-6; DNA: TGTGCCAGCAGCCCGGACACGCACTCCTACGAGCAGTACTTC; CDR3: CASSPDTHSYEQYF
J: TRBJ2-1; D: NA; size: few; V: TRBV11-2; DNA: TGTGCCGCACGAAACACCTACAATGAGCAGTTCTTC; CDR3: CAARNTYNEQFF
J: TRBJ2-3; D: NA; size: NA; V: TRBV9; DNA: TGTGCCAGCAGCGTAGCCAGGGTGCAAGATACGCAGTATTTT; CDR3: CASSVARVQDTQYF